This TCR beta chain derives from a study of a mutant IDH1 vaccine in newly diagnosed glioma. Study-wide background: Patients were started on vaccination 4-6 weeks after radiotherapy alone, or with temozolomide cycles.

The sample holds one count of this clone. No antigen is known for it. This CDR3 is 15 amino acids long. Germline assignment: CDR1 LGHNA and CDR2 YSLEER. Trimming took 1 base from V and 4 from J; bases not matched to a gene: 5. Specified time point: week 35, safety follow-up. The study gave 300 ug of mutant IDH1 20-mer peptide per vaccine dose, with topical imiquimod. Generated by immunoSEQ multiplex PCR, the TCRdb table keeps only in-frame clones and is missing some. The sample contains tens of thousands of clones, roughly 84% of which appear only once. The material sequenced was PBMCs, taken from a glioma patient whose treatment included an IDH1 peptide vaccine. The chain joins TRBV4-3 to TRBJ2-7, with 9 bases that match TRBD2. This receptor was taken from a man aged 18 to 35 with glioma. The CDR3 DNA follows: TGCGCCAGCAGCCAAGTGAATAGCGGGAGTTACGAGCAGTACTTC. It codes for CASSQVNSGSYEQYF.